The 5 T cell receptor beta chains below were found in one sample sequenced in a study of T-cell reconstitution after alpha-beta-depleted transplantation in children. The authors prepared the TCRbeta library with unique molecular identifiers. TCRdb reprocessed the PCR reads via MiXCR and lists one record per CDR3 protein. The sample consists of about 240,000 distinct CDR3 sequences, roughly 25% of them appearing once. The source material was PBMCs, sampled before TCRalphabeta/CD19-depleted stem cell transplant. Receptors originate from a girl aged 2 to 10 with Fanconi anemia, due to receive a stem cell transplant.

There are many counts of this clonotype. V is TRBV20-1 and J is TRBJ2-3, with a tentative D call TRBD1 (8 bases). This CDR3 comprises 15 residues. The ends were cut back, 4 bases at V and 4 bases at J, with 18 bases in the middle. Germline CDR1 and CDR2: DFQATT and SNEGSKA (reference sequence). The CDR3 nucleotides read TGCAGTGCTAATACGGACAGGGAGGGAGCAGATACGCAGTATTTT. It codes for CSANTDREGADTQYF.

The V and J genes are TRBV15 and TRBJ2-7; D remains ambiguous. The CDR3 extends over 12 amino acids. The germline gives CDR1 LNHNV, CDR2 YYDKDF (reference sequence). Trimming removed 0 bases at V and 2 bases at J, with 2 bases between. In DNA, the CDR3 is TGTGCCACCAGCAGAGATACCTACGAGCAGTACTTC. It codes for CATSRDTYEQYF.

This clonotype came up many times. The gene calls are TRBV20-1 and TRBJ1-5, with TRBD1 identical over 9 bases. Germline V lookup: CDR1 DFQATT, CDR2 SNEGSKA (reference sequence). J was trimmed by 4 bases and V by 7 bases; bases with no gene match: 8. This CDR3 spans 14 amino acids. The DNA for the CDR3 is TGCAGTGGTCGACCTGGGACAGGGAATCAGCCCCAGCATTTT. It encodes CSGRPGTGNQPQHF.

This clonotype was recorded many times. The gene calls are TRBV6-1 and TRBJ1-2; 10 nucleotides line up with TRBD1. The germline V gene has CDR1 MNHNS and CDR2 SASEGT. The CDR3 covers 15 residues. The V segment lost 0 bases and the J segment 6 bases; nucleotides outside the gene matches: 4. In nucleotides, the CDR3 is TGTGCCAGCAGTGAAGCGGGGACAGGGGTTGATGGCTACACCTTC. Residues: CASSEAGTGVDGYTF.

This clonotype was counted at least ten times. The chain's CDR3 is CSVETSRPYEQYF. CDR3 coding DNA: TGCAGCGTGGAAACGTCGAGACCCTACGAGCAGTACTTC. The chain recombines TRBV29-1 with TRBJ2-7; no firm D call. V shed 6 bases and J shed 2 bases, with 14 bases lying between them. CDR1 SQVTM and CDR2 ANQGSEA come from the germline V gene. The CDR3 extends over 13 amino acids.